These T cell receptor beta chains were read from a single sample in a study of T cell repertoires in cytomegalovirus infection. These receptors are not linked to any known antigen. TCRdb re-analysed the reads in MiXCR, keeping a single row per CDR3 protein. This sample carries about 830,000 distinct CDR3 sequences, 32% of them seen once, and the ten largest clones take around 12%. Here the sequenced sample was cultured CD8+ T cells from PBMCs, taken from culture after CMV antigen stimulation. These TCRs come from a human donor in good health (CMV status not recorded). Some clones in this sample may be carry-over from other donors' samples. CDR3s include the opening cysteine and the closing phenylalanine or tryptophan. A D gene is named only where the DNA matches it firmly. Rows may omit the clone size; those that give it use once, few, many or a size class.

j_gene | v_gene | d_gene | abundance | CDR3nt | CDR3aa
TRBJ2-3 | TRBV9 | - | - | TGTGCCAGCAGCGTAGGGGGACTCACAGATACGCAGTATTTT | CASSVGGLTDTQYF
TRBJ1-2 | TRBV19 | - | - | TGTGCCACCGGCAAGGGGCGGGTAGGCTATGGCTACACCTTC | CATGKGRVGYGYTF
TRBJ1-5 | TRBV7-2 | - | many | TGTGCCAGCAGCTTAGGGGGGCTGGGTCAGCCCCAGCATTTT | CASSLGGLGQPQHF
TRBJ2-1 | TRBV7-6 | - | many | TGTGCCAGCAGCTCCGACCCAAGCTCCTACAATGAGCAGTTCTTC | CASSSDPSSYNEQFF
TRBJ2-1 | TRBV4-2 | TRBD2 | many | TGTGCCAGCAGCCAATTTGGGCTAGCGGGGGCCGCTAGCTCCTACAATGAGCAGTTCTTC | CASSQFGLAGAASSYNEQFF
TRBJ1-1 | TRBV5-1 | - | - | TGCGCCAGCAGCCACGGCGGTGGGGGCACTGAAGCTTTCTTT | CASSHGGGGTEAFF
TRBJ1-5 | TRBV2 | - | - | TGTGCCAGCAGTGAGTCGGCAGGGAGGGGACATCAGCCCCAGCATTTT | CASSESAGRGHQPQHF
TRBJ2-7 | TRBV7-4 | - | - | TGTGCCAGCAGCTTGGGGAGGATTTCGTCCTACGAGCAGTACTTC | CASSLGRISSYEQYF
TRBJ2-2 | TRBV5-4 | - | few | TGTGCCAGCAGCGAGGCCGGGGAGCTGTTTTTT | CASSEAGELFF
TRBJ2-3 | TRBV14 | - | few | TGTGCCAGCAGCCCAGACAGGAGTAGCACAGATACGCAGTATTTT | CASSPDRSSTDTQYF
TRBJ1-3 | TRBV7-2 | TRBD1 | many | TGTGCCAGCAGCACTCGGGACAGGGGGCGACCTGGAAACACCATATATTTT | CASSTRDRGRPGNTIYF
TRBJ1-5 | TRBV19 | TRBD1 | - | TGTGCCAGTAGTATTTCTCTGGACAGGTCTAGCAATCAGCCCCAGCATTTT | CASSISLDRSSNQPQHF
TRBJ2-1 | TRBV11-1 | - | few | TGTGCCAGCAGCTCCGGGAAACTCTACAATGAGCAGTTCTTC | CASSSGKLYNEQFF
TRBJ2-3 | TRBV5-1 | - | - | TGTGCCAGCAGCGGGGACAGGTCTTCTGATACGCAGTATTTT | CASSGDRSSDTQYF
TRBJ1-6 | TRBV6-5 | - | few | TGTGCCACCCAGACAGCGAGCTATAATTCACCCCTCCACTTT | CATQTASYNSPLHF
TRBJ2-1 | TRBV18 | TRBD1 | - | TGTGCCAGCTCACAGGGGGCCGGCTACAATGAGCAGTTCTTC | CASSQGAGYNEQFF
TRBJ1-1 | TRBV11-2 | - | few | TGTGCCAGCAGATTTCACCCCATGGGGCAGTCAAACACTGAAGCTTTCTTT | CASRFHPMGQSNTEAFF
TRBJ2-3 | TRBV12-5 | TRBD2 | - | TGTGCTAGTGGTTTAAACCCGGGACTAGCGATCGATTTCACAGATACGCAGTATTTT | CASGLNPGLAIDFTDTQYF
TRBJ2-2 | TRBV7-6 | - | few | TGTGCTAGCAGTCCAACTAGAGTAACGGACACCGGGGAGCTGTTTTTT | CASSPTRVTDTGELFF
TRBJ2-1 | TRBV27 | TRBD1 | few | TGTGCCAGCAGCAAGCCCAGACAGGGCGGAGAGTTCTTC | CASSKPRQGGEFF
TRBJ1-2 | TRBV5-1 | TRBD1 | few | TGCGCCAGCAGCTTGAAGACAGGGGGCGCGAGTGGCTACACCTTC | CASSLKTGGASGYTF
TRBJ2-1 | TRBV24-1 | - | - | TGTGCCACCAGCCATAGGGGCCATGAGCAGTTCTTC | CATSHRGHEQFF
TRBJ2-5 | TRBV7-9 | TRBD2 | once | TGTGCCAGCAGCTCAATAGCGGGGGGGCCGGCAGAGACCCAGTACTTC | CASSSIAGGPAETQYF
TRBJ1-5 | TRBV4-1 | TRBD1 | few | TGCGCCAGCAGCTCCGCAGACAGGGGAGACCAGCCCCAGCATTTT | CASSSADRGDQPQHF
TRBJ2-5 | TRBV7-9 | TRBD1 | many | TGTGCCAGCAGCCTAAGACAGGGGGCAAGAGAAGAGACCCAGTACTTC | CASSLRQGAREETQYF
TRBJ2-1 | TRBV11-3 | - | - | TGTGCCAGCAGCGAGGGACAAGCCTCCTACAATGAGCAGTTCTTC | CASSEGQASYNEQFF
TRBJ1-1 | TRBV28 | - | - | TGTGCCAGCAGTTTTGGTATAGCTGAAGCTTTCTTT | CASSFGIAEAFF
TRBJ1-1 | TRBV6-1 | - | once | TGTGCCAGCAGAATTTACACGGCTGGAGACACTGAAGCTTTCTTT | CASRIYTAGDTEAFF
TRBJ2-2 | TRBV6-4 | - | - | TGTGCCAGCAGTGAGAGGACACCAAGGAACACCGGGGAGCTGTTTTTT | CASSERTPRNTGELFF
TRBJ2-3 | TRBV6-1 | - | - | TGTGCCAGCAGTGAAATTGGCGGCTACACAGATACGCAGTATTTT | CASSEIGGYTDTQYF
TRBJ1-5 | TRBV28 | - | few | TGTGCCAGCAGTTTATGGATCCATAGCAATCAGCCCCAGCATTTT | CASSLWIHSNQPQHF
TRBJ2-7 | TRBV25-1 | - | - | TGTGCCAGCAGTGAAGCAGGCAGGAGTTGGGACTCCTACGAGCAGTACTTC | CASSEAGRSWDSYEQYF
TRBJ1-6 | TRBV20-1 | TRBD1 | many | TGCAGTGCTAGAGAGCCCGGGCAGGGGGTGGCCTCACCCCTCCACTTT | CSAREPGQGVASPLHF
TRBJ2-1 | TRBV7-9 | TRBD2 | few | TGTGCCAGCAGCTTGGGCGGGGGGGCCCACAATGAGCAGTTCTTC | CASSLGGGAHNEQFF
TRBJ2-1 | TRBV6-5 | - | - | TGTGCCAGCGGCCCCCGGGGACTGAGCTCCTACAATGAGCAGTTCTTC | CASGPRGLSSYNEQFF
TRBJ1-2 | TRBV5-1 | - | once | TGCGCCAGCAGCTTCCGAGACAGCTTTAACTATGGCTACACCTTC | CASSFRDSFNYGYTF
TRBJ1-1 | TRBV6-5 | - | - | TGTGCCAGCAGTTACTGGGAGACCCCCAATGAAGCTTTCTTT | CASSYWETPNEAFF
TRBJ2-7 | TRBV7-9 | TRBD1 | - | TGTGCCAGCAGCCCACGGGACAGCGAGAGCTCCTACGAGCAGTACTTC | CASSPRDSESSYEQYF
TRBJ1-2 | TRBV10-2 | - | - | TGCGCCAGCAGTGAGGGCAGGGCCTATGGCTACACCTTC | CASSEGRAYGYTF
TRBJ2-7 | TRBV20-1 | - | - | TGCAGTGCTAGAGATAGCCCAGGGAAGGGCTCCTACGAGCAGTACTTC | CSARDSPGKGSYEQYF
TRBJ1-5 | TRBV27 | - | few | TGTGCCAGCAGTTTTTGGGGAGGACAGCCCCAGCATTTT | CASSFWGGQPQHF